The 19 T cell receptor beta chains in this list originate from one sample, sequenced in a study of T-cell reconstitution after alpha-beta-depleted transplantation in children. The authors prepared the TCRbeta library with unique molecular identifiers. TCRdb used MiXCR to reprocess the PCR reads, holding one entry per CDR3 protein. The table shows more than 20,000 distinct CDR3 sequences, with 11% occurring only once. Sequenced here: PBMCs from the stem cell graft donor, sampled from the stem cell graft. These receptors originate from a human donor who donated a stem cell graft to a child with chronic granulomatous disease.

This clonotype was counted many times. The rearrangement joins TRBV5-1 to TRBJ2-5; 7 bases are a match to TRBD2. Germline V lookup: CDR1 SGHRS, CDR2 YFSETQ. CDR3 size: 18 residues. V shed 0 bases, J shed 2 bases, and the junction held 13 bases outside the gene matches. The CDR3 spells CASSLAGRLAERQETQYF. The CDR3 coding sequence is TGCGCCAGCAGCTTGGCGGGTCGGCTAGCGGAGAGACAAGAGACCCAGTACTTC.

CDR3 sequence reads: CSTPTGVDTQYF. The DNA for the CDR3 is TGCAGTACCCCGACGGGGGTAGATACGCAGTATTTT. The chain employs TRBV20-1 and TRBJ2-3; D may be TRBD2 (6 bases). The CDR3 spans 12 residues. Deletions cut 8 bases from V and 5 bases from J, with 14 bases between. CDR1 DFQATT and CDR2 SNEGSKA come from the germline V gene (reference sequence).

This clonotype was observed at least ten times. The genes are TRBV5-1 and TRBJ2-7; no firm D call. With 2 bases removed from V and 0 bases from J, the gap between germline ends came to 9 bases. CDR3 length: 14 amino acids. The germline CDR1 and CDR2 sequences are SGHRS and YFSETQ. The CDR3 DNA reads TGCGCCAGCAGCTTACCAACGGCCTCCTACGAGCAGTACTTC. This gives the protein CASSLPTASYEQYF.

In its sample, this clonotype was seen many times. This chain connects TRBV5-1 to TRBJ1-5, with D uncertain. Germline CDR1 reads SGHRS; CDR2 reads YFSETQ. Trimming stripped 2 bases from V and 6 bases from J, with 9 bases between. The CDR3 extends over 13 amino acids. The CDR3 sequence is CASSLSGSQPQHF. The CDR3 nucleotides are TGCGCCAGCAGCTTATCCGGGAGTCAGCCCCAGCATTTT.

This clonotype was counted ten times or more. V gene TRBV6-2 or TRBV6-3 combines with J gene TRBJ2-1; tentative D call: TRBD2 (5 bases). The V gene's germline CDR1 is MNHEY and CDR2 SVGEGT. The CDR3 contains 15 residues. V shed 5 bases and J shed 5 bases, with 16 bases lying between them. The CDR3 DNA reads as TGTGCCAGCAGTCCCCTGGGCGGGTCTGACAATGAGCAGTTCTTC. Translated: CASSPLGGSDNEQFF.

There are many counts of this clonotype. V and J are TRBV5-1 and TRBJ2-4, with D possibly being TRBD1 (8 bases). Trimming left V 4 bases short and J 8 bases short, with 19 bases between. The length of the CDR3 is 15 residues. The V gene's germline CDR1 is SGHRS and CDR2 YFSETQ. This CDR3 reads CASSPKGQAGDIQYF. The DNA of the CDR3 is TGCGCCAGCAGCCCTAAGGGACAGGCGGGAGACATTCAGTACTTC.

The chain's CDR3 is CASSYQGPNTGELFF. For the CDR3, the DNA is TGTGCCAGCAGTTACCAGGGACCGAACACCGGGGAGCTGTTTTTT. V usage is TRBV6-5 and J usage is TRBJ2-2; D might be TRBD1 or TRBD2, each matching 5 bases. The CDR3 loop spans 15 amino acids. The ends were cut back, 2 bases at V and 0 bases at J, with 7 bases in the middle. The germline V gene has CDR1 MNHEY and CDR2 SVGAGI.

With respect to this clonotype: It may be a read error: a sequence one base away is much more abundant. V is TRBV5-8 and J is TRBJ2-5; TRBD1 is a possible D gene (6 bases). This CDR3 is 13 amino acids long. V gave up 4 bases and J gave up 13 bases, with 20 bases separating them. Germline CDR1 SGHTS, CDR2 YDEGEE. CDR3 sequence (DNA): TGTGCCAGCAGCCCGTGGCACAGGGATTTTCTGTACTTC. It translates to CASSPWHRDFLYF.

This clonotype was detected ten times or more. The rearrangement links TRBV20-1 to TRBJ1-2; possible D gene TRBD1, 5 bases. Trimming pared 0 bases from V and 4 bases from J, leaving 15 bases between. Germline CDR1 DFQATT, CDR2 SNEGSKA (reference sequence). This CDR3 comprises 15 residues. Here the CDR3 DNA reads TGCAGTGCTAGAGATACCATCGAGGGGTTCTATGGCTACACCTTC. Its protein product is CSARDTIEGFYGYTF.

This clonotype qualifies as medium-sized. CDR3 nucleotides: TGCGCCAGCAGCTCTGTCGGAGACACTGAAGCTTTCTTT. Encoded protein: CASSSVGDTEAFF. The chain links TRBV5-1 to TRBJ1-1; D not resolved. The CDR3 runs to 13 residues. The V and J ends lost 3 bases and 3 bases respectively, with 9 bases between them. From germline, CDR1 is SGHRS and CDR2 YFSETQ.

The table lists this clonotype with many counts. The genes are TRBV27 and TRBJ1-1, with D uncertain. Trimming removed 8 bases from V and 0 bases from J, with 7 bases in between. The CDR3 spans 12 residues. Germline assignment: CDR1 MNHEY and CDR2 SMNVEV (reference sequence). The CDR3: CASQVLNTEAFF. DNA of the CDR3: TGTGCCAGCCAGGTCCTGAACACTGAAGCTTTCTTT.

This clonotype occurred many times. V is TRBV10-2 and J is TRBJ1-5, with a tentative D call TRBD1 (6 bases). This CDR3 is 15 amino acids long. Trimming cost V 0 bases and J 1 base, with 7 bases left between them. In germline, CDR1 is WSHSY, CDR2 SAAADI. CDR3: CASSESGGSNQPQHF. Here the CDR3 DNA reads TGCGCCAGCAGTGAGTCGGGGGGCAGCAATCAGCCCCAGCATTTT.

There are many counts of this clonotype. V and J are TRBV28 and TRBJ2-3; the D gene is possibly TRBD2 (5 bases). The CDR3 runs 12 residues. The germline CDR1 and CDR2 sequences are MDHEN and SYDVKM. The V end lost 5 bases, the J end lost 6 bases, and 9 bases lay between the germline ends. Here the CDR3 DNA reads TGTGCCAGCAGTAACTCGGGGGATACGCAGTATTTT. Protein sequence: CASSNSGDTQYF.

At least ten counts were recorded for this clonotype. The chain uses TRBV7-3 and TRBJ2-1, with 10 bases aligning to TRBD2. CDR1 and CDR2 from the germline V gene are SGHTA and FQGTGA. The CDR3 consists of 13 residues. V lost 1 base to trimming and J lost 10 bases; unmatched junction nucleotides: 1. Written as DNA, the CDR3 is TGTGCCAGCAGCTTAATACTAGCGGGGGAGCAGTTCTTC. This codes for CASSLILAGEQFF.

This clonotype was observed at least ten times. This sequence joins TRBV3-2 and TRBJ2-3; TRBD2 is the table's D call, not checked against the DNA. TRBV3-2 is reported as a pseudogene. The CDR3 loop spans 18 amino acids. CDR3 loop: CASSPALAGGPTSDTQYF. Written as DNA, the CDR3 is TGTGCCAGCAGCCCTGCACTAGCGGGAGGGCCAACGTCAGATACGCAGTATTTT.

CDR3 residues: CASSSRQDNEKLFF. In DNA form, the CDR3 reads TGTGCCAGCAGCTCAAGACAGGATAATGAAAAACTGTTTTTT. The J gene is TRBJ1-4, the V gene TRBV7-6, with D possibly TRBD1 on 6 matching bases. The germline gives CDR1 SGHVS, CDR2 FNYEAQ. This CDR3 region has 14 residues. V dropped 4 bases and J dropped 4 bases, with 10 bases sitting between them.

At least ten counts were recorded for this clonotype. V usage is TRBV9 and J usage is TRBJ2-1; 8 nucleotides agree with TRBD2. The ends lost 0 bases at V and 6 bases at J; junction bases unmatched: 11. The CDR3 consists of 17 residues. The germline CDR1 and CDR2 sequences are SGDLS and YYNGEE. CDR3 residues: CASSVEDSGIEVNEQFF. For the CDR3, the DNA is TGTGCCAGCAGCGTAGAAGATAGCGGGATCGAGGTCAATGAGCAGTTCTTC.

Judged by abundance, this clonotype is medium-sized (0.01 to 0.1%). V and J are TRBV20-1 and TRBJ2-1; TRBD2 aligns across 10 bases. The germline V gene encodes CDR1 DFQATT and CDR2 SNEGSKA (reference sequence). The CDR3 runs 14 residues. The V gene end was trimmed by 6 bases and the J gene end by 2 bases; junction bases not matched to a gene: 4. In DNA form, the CDR3 reads TGCAGTGCCGAAAGCGGGAGGGCCTACAATGAGCAGTTCTTC. The encoded protein is CSAESGRAYNEQFF.

This clonotype was observed at least ten times. V and J are TRBV9 and TRBJ1-2, with D maybe TRBD1 (5 bases). V gave up 5 bases and J gave up 0 bases, with 11 bases separating them. The length of the CDR3 is 14 residues. The germline gives CDR1 SGDLS, CDR2 YYNGEE. The CDR3 sequence is CASSTGGSNYGYTF. DNA of the CDR3: TGTGCCAGCAGTACCGGGGGTTCTAACTATGGCTACACCTTC.